The rows below give T cell receptor beta chains drawn from one sample of a study of shared clonotypes between healthy human individuals. The method was immunoSEQ multiplex PCR; TCRdb's version includes in-frame clones alone and lacks a portion of them. Altogether some 2.4 million clones are present, 80% to 95% being singletons, with the ten largest covering about 0.34%. Sequenced input: naive CD4+ T cells from PBMCs. All receptors come from a man aged 18-30 years in good health. Some clones in this sample may be carry-over from other donors' samples. Both conserved end residues are part of each CDR3. Fields, in order: V gene, clone size, J gene, D gene, CDR3 DNA, CDR3 protein. A D gene is named only where the DNA matches it firmly. The size entry is marked missing in some rows and otherwise reads once, few, many or a size class.

v_call: TRBV2; clone_size: .; j_call: TRBJ1-1; d_call: .; cdr3_nt: TGTGCCAGCAGTGATCAGGTGAACACTGAAGCTTTCTTT; cdr3_aa: CASSDQVNTEAFF
v_call: TRBV6-1; clone_size: once; j_call: TRBJ2-3; d_call: .; cdr3_nt: TGTGCCAGCAGTGTGTTAGCAGCAGATACGCAGTATTTT; cdr3_aa: CASSVLAADTQYF
v_call: TRBV2; clone_size: .; j_call: TRBJ2-7; d_call: .; cdr3_nt: TGTGCCAGCTCCCGGGCCAGCTACGAGCAGTACTTC; cdr3_aa: CASSRASYEQYF
v_call: TRBV10-1; clone_size: .; j_call: TRBJ2-3; d_call: .; cdr3_nt: TGCGCCAGCAGCCTCGGACTCACTAGCACAGATACGCAGTATTTT; cdr3_aa: CASSLGLTSTDTQYF
v_call: TRBV18; clone_size: .; j_call: TRBJ2-5; d_call: TRBD2; cdr3_nt: TGTGCCAGCTCCGGGGGACTAGCGATAGTAGAGACCCAGTACTTC; cdr3_aa: CASSGGLAIVETQYF
v_call: TRBV7-9; clone_size: .; j_call: TRBJ1-1; d_call: .; cdr3_nt: TGTGCCAGCAGCCTACGCTCGGGACATTTCGTCTCTGAAGCTTTCTTT; cdr3_aa: CASSLRSGHFVSEAFF
v_call: TRBV14; clone_size: .; j_call: TRBJ2-5; d_call: .; cdr3_nt: TGTGCCAGCAGCCCTCCGAGGAACGCGATTCGAGAGACCCAGTACTTC; cdr3_aa: CASSPPRNAIRETQYF
v_call: TRBV5-1; clone_size: .; j_call: TRBJ2-2; d_call: TRBD2; cdr3_nt: TGCGCCAGCAGCTTTACTAGCGGCGGGGACACCGGGGAGCTGTTTTTT; cdr3_aa: CASSFTSGGDTGELFF
v_call: TRBV7-9; clone_size: .; j_call: TRBJ1-3; d_call: TRBD1; cdr3_nt: TGTGCCAGCAGCCCCCGGACAGGGGGATCTGGAAACACCATATATTTT; cdr3_aa: CASSPRTGGSGNTIYF
v_call: TRBV18; clone_size: .; j_call: TRBJ2-5; d_call: .; cdr3_nt: TGTGCCAGCTCACCTTCGTCCGGGACACCTCAAGAGACCCAGTACTTC; cdr3_aa: CASSPSSGTPQETQYF
v_call: TRBV10-3; clone_size: .; j_call: TRBJ2-3; d_call: .; cdr3_nt: TGTGCCAGCGGCGGAGGGGCGAACACAGATACGCAGTATTTT; cdr3_aa: CASGGGANTDTQYF